This T cell receptor (beta chain) was sequenced for a study of blood T cell repertoires in COVID-19. Background on the study: The analysed material was cDNA or gDNA that came from T cells, B-cell-depleted T cells, or PBMCs.

How the authors handled the data: Amplification with reference gene primers provided the estimates of nucleated cell counts. Using immunoSEQ multiplex PCR, the repertoire was profiled, and TCRdb retains in-frame clones only, with some absent. V, J and clone size are taken as reported in that table, and D and trimming were inferred from the DNA itself. The table records 180,000 or so clones, around 87% of them present only once. The V gene's germline CDR1 is SGHVS and CDR2 FNYEAQ. The CDR3 is made up of 13 amino acids. With 5 bases clipped from V and 5 bases from J, the junction kept 5 bases outside the gene matches.

The chain carries TRBV7-6 and TRBJ2-7, with 8 nucleotides matching TRBD1. The sequence was collected from a man aged 40-49 years with active or convalescent COVID-19. The specimen sequenced was peripheral blood. The CDR3 is CASSTTGGNEQYF. The CDR3 bases are TGTGCCAGCAGCACTACAGGGGGTAACGAGCAGTACTTC.